The following is a T cell receptor (beta chain) sequence with its context. The V end was cut by 4 bases, the J end by 0 bases, with 7 bases between. Germline V gene lookup returns CDR1 MGHDK and CDR2 SYGVNS. The CDR3 contains 13 residues. These data are taken from a study of blood T cell dynamics during melanoma immunotherapy. Noted time point: week 3, after first cycle of checkpoint inhibitor. Disease control meant complete response, partial response or stable disease at 12 weeks. Method: immunoSEQ multiplex PCR; TCRdb's copy keeps in-frame clones and lacks some. The sample includes about 9,000 clones, less than 90% of them seen just once.

The chain combines TRBV25-1 with TRBJ2-7, with no clear D. The sequence derives from a human donor with melanoma. This sample comprised blood, obtained from a patient treated with checkpoint blockade. The CDR3 loop is CASSVGYSYEQYF. The CDR3 coding sequence is TGTGCCAGCAGTGTTGGCTACTCCTACGAGCAGTACTTC.